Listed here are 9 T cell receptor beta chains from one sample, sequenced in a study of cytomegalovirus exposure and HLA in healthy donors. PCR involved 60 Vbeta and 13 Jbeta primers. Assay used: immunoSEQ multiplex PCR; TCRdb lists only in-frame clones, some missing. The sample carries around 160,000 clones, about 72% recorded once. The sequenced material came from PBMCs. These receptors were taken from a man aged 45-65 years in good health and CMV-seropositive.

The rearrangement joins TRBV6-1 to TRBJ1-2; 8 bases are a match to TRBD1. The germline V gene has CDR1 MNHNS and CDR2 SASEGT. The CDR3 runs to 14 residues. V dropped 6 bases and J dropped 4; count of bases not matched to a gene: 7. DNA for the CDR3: TGTGCCAGCAGGGGAGACAGGGGTCCCTATGGCTACACCTTC. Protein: CASRGDRGPYGYTF.

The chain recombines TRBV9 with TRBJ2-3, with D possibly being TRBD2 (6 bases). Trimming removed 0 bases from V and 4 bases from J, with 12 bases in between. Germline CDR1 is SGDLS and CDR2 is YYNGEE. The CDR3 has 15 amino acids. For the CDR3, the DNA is TGTGCCAGCAGCGTAGACGGGGGAAGGTCAGATACGCAGTATTTT. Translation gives CASSVDGGRSDTQYF.

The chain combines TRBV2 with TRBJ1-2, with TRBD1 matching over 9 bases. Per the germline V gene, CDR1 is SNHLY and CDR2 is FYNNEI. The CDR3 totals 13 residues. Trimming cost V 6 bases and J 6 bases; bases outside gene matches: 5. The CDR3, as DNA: TGTGCCAGCAGCTGGGACAGGGAAGATGGCTACACCTTC. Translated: CASSWDREDGYTF.

CDR3 region: CASRDSSHEQYF. The CDR3 DNA reads as TGTGCCAGTAGGGACAGTAGCCACGAGCAGTACTTC. The genes are TRBV19 and TRBJ2-7, with a weak D call TRBD1 (6 bases). Between the trimmed V and J ends, which lost 6 bases and 5 bases, there was a span of 11 bases. Germline V gene sequence: CDR1 LNHDA, CDR2 SQIVND (reference sequence). CDR3 size: 12 residues.

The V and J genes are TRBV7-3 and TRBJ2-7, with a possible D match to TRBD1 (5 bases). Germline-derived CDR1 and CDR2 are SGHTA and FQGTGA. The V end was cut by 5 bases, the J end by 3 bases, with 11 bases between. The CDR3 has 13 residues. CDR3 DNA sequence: TGTGCCAGCAGCAAAGACAGCCACTACGAGCAGTACTTC. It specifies CASSKDSHYEQYF.

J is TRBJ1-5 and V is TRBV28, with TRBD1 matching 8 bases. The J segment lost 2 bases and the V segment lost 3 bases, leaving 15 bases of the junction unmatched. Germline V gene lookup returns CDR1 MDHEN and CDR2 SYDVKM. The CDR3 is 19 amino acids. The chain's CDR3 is CASSFPGTGASLGNQPQHF. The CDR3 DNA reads TGTGCCAGCAGTTTTCCCGGGACAGGTGCTTCTTTGGGCAATCAGCCCCAGCATTTT.

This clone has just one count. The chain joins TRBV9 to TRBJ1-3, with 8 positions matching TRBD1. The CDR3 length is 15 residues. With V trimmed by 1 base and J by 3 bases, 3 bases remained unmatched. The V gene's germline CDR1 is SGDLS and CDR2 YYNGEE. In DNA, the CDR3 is TGTGCCAGCAGCGTAAGGGGACAGGATGGAAACACCATATATTTT. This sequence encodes CASSVRGQDGNTIYF.

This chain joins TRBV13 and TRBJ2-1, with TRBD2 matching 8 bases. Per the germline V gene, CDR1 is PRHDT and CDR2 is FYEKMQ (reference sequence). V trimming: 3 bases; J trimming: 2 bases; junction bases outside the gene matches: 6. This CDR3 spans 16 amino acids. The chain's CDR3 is CASSLYAGGPYNEQFF. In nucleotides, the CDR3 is TGTGCCAGCAGCTTGTACGCGGGGGGTCCCTACAATGAGCAGTTCTTC.

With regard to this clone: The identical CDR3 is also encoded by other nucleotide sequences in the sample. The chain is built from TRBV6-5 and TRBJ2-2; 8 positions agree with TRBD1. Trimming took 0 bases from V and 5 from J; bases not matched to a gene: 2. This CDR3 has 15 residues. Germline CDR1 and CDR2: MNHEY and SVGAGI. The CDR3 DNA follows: TGTGCCAGCAGTTACTCGAACAGGGGGACCGGGGAGCTGTTTTTT. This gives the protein CASSYSNRGTGELFF.